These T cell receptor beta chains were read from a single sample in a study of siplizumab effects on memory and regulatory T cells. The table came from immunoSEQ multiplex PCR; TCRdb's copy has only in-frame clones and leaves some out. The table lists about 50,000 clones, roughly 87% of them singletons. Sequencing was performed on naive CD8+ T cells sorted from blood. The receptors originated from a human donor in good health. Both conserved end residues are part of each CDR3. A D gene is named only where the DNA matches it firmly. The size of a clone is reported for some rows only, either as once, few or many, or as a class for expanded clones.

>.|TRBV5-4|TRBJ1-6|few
TGTGCCAGCAGCTTCGACGTCTCAACCGGTTCACCCCTCCACTTT
CASSFDVSTGSPLHF
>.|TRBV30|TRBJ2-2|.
TGTGCCTGGAGTCCAGTAACGGTTTCCGGGGAGCTGTTTTTT
CAWSPVTVSGELFF
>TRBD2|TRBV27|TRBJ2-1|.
TGTGCCAGCAGCAGTAGCGGGAGCTCCTACAATGAGCAGTTCTTC
CASSSSGSSYNEQFF
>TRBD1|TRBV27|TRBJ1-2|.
TGTGCCAGCAGTCTGACAGGGGGCTTCAGTGGCTACACCTTC
CASSLTGGFSGYTF
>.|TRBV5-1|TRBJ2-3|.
TGCGCCAGCAGCTTCTTCGGGCCTCCAAGCACAGATACGCAGTATTTT
CASSFFGPPSTDTQYF
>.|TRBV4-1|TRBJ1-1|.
TGCGCCAGCAGCCAAGAGGCGGGGGCTCTCACTGAAGCTTTCTTT
CASSQEAGALTEAFF
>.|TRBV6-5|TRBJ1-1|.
TGTGCCAGCAGAGACCACGACTGGAACACTGAAGCTTTCTTT
CASRDHDWNTEAFF
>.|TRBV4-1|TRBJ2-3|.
TGCGCCAGCAGTCAAGATCTTAGTGACACAGATACGCAGTATTTT
CASSQDLSDTDTQYF
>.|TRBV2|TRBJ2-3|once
TGTGCCAGCAGTGACCTGGCTAGCCAACCTAGCACAGATACGCAGTATTTT
CASSDLASQPSTDTQYF
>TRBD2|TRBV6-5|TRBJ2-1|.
TGTGCCAGCAGTTACCGCGGGGGGGGCTCCTACAATGAGCAGTTCTTC
CASSYRGGGSYNEQFF
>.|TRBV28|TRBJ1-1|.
TGTGCCAGCAGCCCCGGGACAATAATGAACACTGAAGCTTTCTTT
CASSPGTIMNTEAFF
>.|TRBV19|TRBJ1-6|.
TGTGCCAGTAGCCCCCATCAAAGGGGCGCCTATAATTCACCCCTCCACTTT
CASSPHQRGAYNSPLHF
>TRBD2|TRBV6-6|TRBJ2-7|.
TGTGCCAGCAGTCGCACACCACTAGCGGGACACTACGAGCAGTACTTC
CASSRTPLAGHYEQYF
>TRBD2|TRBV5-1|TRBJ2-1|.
TGCGCCAGCAGCTTTTCTAGCGGGCAACCCAATGAGCAGTTCTTC
CASSFSSGQPNEQFF
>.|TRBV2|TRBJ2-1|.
TGTGCCATCGACCGGGACCCCGACAATGAGCAGTTCTTC
CAIDRDPDNEQFF
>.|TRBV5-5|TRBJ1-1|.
TGTGCCAGCAGCCCGCCGTGGGTTGGGGGTATGAACACTGAAGCTTTCTTT
CASSPPWVGGMNTEAFF
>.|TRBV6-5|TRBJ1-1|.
TGTGCCAGCAGTTACTCGGGGGCCCTGAACACTGAAGCTTTCTTT
CASSYSGALNTEAFF
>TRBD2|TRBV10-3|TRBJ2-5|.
TGTGCCATCAGTGAGGCGACTAGCGTACAATTGGAGACCCAGTACTTC
CAISEATSVQLETQYF
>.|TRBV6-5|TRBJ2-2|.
TGTGCCAGCAGCCCTACAGACCCATTCCCCGGGGAGCTGTTTTTT
CASSPTDPFPGELFF
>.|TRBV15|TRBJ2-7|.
TGTGCCACCAGCCTAGGGGTGGAGGGATCCTACGAGCAGTACTTC
CATSLGVEGSYEQYF
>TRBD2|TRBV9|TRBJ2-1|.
TGTGCCAGCAGCGTAGTCGCTAGCGGGAGCCATGAGCAGTTCTTC
CASSVVASGSHEQFF
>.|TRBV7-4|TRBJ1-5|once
TGTGCCAGCAGCTCTTTATGGGGGGACAGCAATCAGCCCCAGCATTTT
CASSSLWGDSNQPQHF
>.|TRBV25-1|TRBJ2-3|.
TGTGCCAGCAGTCCACAGGGAGCCTGGACAGATACGCAGTATTTT
CASSPQGAWTDTQYF
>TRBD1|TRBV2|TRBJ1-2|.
TGTGCCAGCAGCGCGGGACAGGGGGCGTTTGGCTACACCTTC
CASSAGQGAFGYTF
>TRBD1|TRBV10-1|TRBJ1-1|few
TGCGCCAGCAGTTCGGGACAGGAAGCTTTCTTT
CASSSGQEAFF
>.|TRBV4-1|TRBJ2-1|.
TGCGCCAGCAGCCAAGTTACTAGCTCCTACAATGAGCAGTTCTTC
CASSQVTSSYNEQFF
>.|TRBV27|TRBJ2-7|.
TGTGCCAGCAGTGGCGCAGGGGGGCCCTACGAGCAGTACTTC
CASSGAGGPYEQYF
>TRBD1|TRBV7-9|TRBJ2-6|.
TGTGCCAGCAGCCCACCTGACAGGGAAGCTGGGGCCAACGTCCTGACTTTC
CASSPPDREAGANVLTF
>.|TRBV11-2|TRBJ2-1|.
TGTGCCAGCAGCCCCCCTCGGGAGTTTTACAATGAGCAGTTCTTC
CASSPPREFYNEQFF
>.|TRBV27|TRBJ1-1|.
TGTGCCAGCAGCCCCTTTGGGGGGGTGAACACTGAAGCTTTCTTT
CASSPFGGVNTEAFF
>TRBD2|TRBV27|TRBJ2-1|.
TGTGCCAGCAGGCGGGAGGCACCCTACAATGAGCAGTTCTTC
CASRREAPYNEQFF
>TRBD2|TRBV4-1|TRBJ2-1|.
TGCGCCAGCAGCCACACTAGCGACAATGAGCAGTTCTTC
CASSHTSDNEQFF
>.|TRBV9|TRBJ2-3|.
TGTGCCAGCAGCGTAGAAAGGTCTTTAGTCTTCAGGGATACGCAGTATTTT
CASSVERSLVFRDTQYF
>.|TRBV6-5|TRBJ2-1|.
TGTGCCAGCAGTTACGGGGGCAATGAGCAGTTCTTC
CASSYGGNEQFF
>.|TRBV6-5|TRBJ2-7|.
TGTGCCAGCAGTTACGGGGGGAATCTCGGCGAGCAGTACTTC
CASSYGGNLGEQYF
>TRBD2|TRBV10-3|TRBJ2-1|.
TGTGCCATCAGCTCAAGGCAACTAGCGGGGGGGCTGAGCTCCTACAATGAGCAGTTCTTC
CAISSRQLAGGLSSYNEQFF
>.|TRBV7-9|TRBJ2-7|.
TGTGCCAGCAGCCAGGGACTGGGGAGTTTAGGCTACGAGCAGTACTTC
CASSQGLGSLGYEQYF
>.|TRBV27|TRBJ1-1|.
TGTGCCAGCAGTTATGGAGCCGCCCAGTTTATGAACACTGAAGCTTTCTTT
CASSYGAAQFMNTEAFF
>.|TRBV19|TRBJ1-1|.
TGTGCCAGTAGTATGATGGCCTTTGGCACTGAAGCTTTCTTT
CASSMMAFGTEAFF
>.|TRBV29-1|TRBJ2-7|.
TGCAGCGTTGGAGAACCCTACGAGCAGTACTTC
CSVGEPYEQYF
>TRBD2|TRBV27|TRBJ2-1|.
TGTGCCAGCAGTTTATCCGGGACTATCTACAATGAGCAGTTCTTC
CASSLSGTIYNEQFF
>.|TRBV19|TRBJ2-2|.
TGTGCCAGTAGTATCTGGGACGGGGTCGCCGGGGAGCTGTTTTTT
CASSIWDGVAGELFF
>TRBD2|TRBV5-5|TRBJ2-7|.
TGTGCCAGCAGCACCTTACCGGGGACTAGCGCCTACGAGCAGTACTTC
CASSTLPGTSAYEQYF
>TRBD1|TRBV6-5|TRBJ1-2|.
TGTGCCAGCAGTTCCGGACAGGGGGCTAACTATGGCTACACCTTC
CASSSGQGANYGYTF
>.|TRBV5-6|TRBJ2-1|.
TGTGCCAGCAGCCCCGGAGCACGTGAGCAGTTCTTC
CASSPGAREQFF
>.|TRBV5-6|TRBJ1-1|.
TGTGCCAGCAGCCCTGGACATCTTAACACTGAAGCTTTCTTT
CASSPGHLNTEAFF
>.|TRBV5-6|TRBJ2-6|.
TGTGCCAGCAGCCCGCCAGGGGCTGGGGCCAACGTCCTGACTTTC
CASSPPGAGANVLTF
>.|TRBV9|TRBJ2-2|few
TGTGCCAGCAGCGTCCAGATGAGTTCGACCGGGGAGCTGTTTTTT
CASSVQMSSTGELFF
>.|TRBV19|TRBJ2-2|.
TGTGCCAGTAGTATGCGGCTGGGGTACACCGGGGAGCTGTTTTTT
CASSMRLGYTGELFF
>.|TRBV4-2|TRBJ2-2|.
TGTGCCAGCAGCCAAGTCTTGGCTGTGGGGGGGAACACCGGGGAGCTGTTTTTT
CASSQVLAVGGNTGELFF